This is a list of T cell receptor beta chains from one sample in a study of cytomegalovirus exposure and HLA in healthy donors. Using immunoSEQ multiplex PCR, the repertoire was profiled, and TCRdb retains in-frame clones only, with some absent. The specimen's table records 130,000 or so clones. Sequencing used PBMCs. The receptor set was obtained from a woman aged 55-69 years in good health and CMV-seronegative. CDR3s include the opening cysteine and the closing phenylalanine or tryptophan. A D gene is named only where the DNA matches it firmly.

CDR3 length: 14
J gene: TRBJ2-7
D gene: .
V gene: TRBV7-6
CDR3 DNA: TGTGCCAGCAGCTTGAACGTCGGTACCTACGAGCAGTACTTC
CDR3 protein: CASSLNVGTYEQYF

CDR3 length: 15
J gene: TRBJ2-7
D gene: TRBD2
V gene: TRBV11-2
CDR3 DNA: TGTGCCGGCAGCTTTGGGGGGGTGGGTTTAGACGAGCAGTACTTC
CDR3 protein: CAGSFGGVGLDEQYF

CDR3 length: 14
J gene: TRBJ1-2
D gene: .
V gene: TRBV18
CDR3 DNA: TGTGCCAGCTCACCAGGGGGGGCCAGGGATGGCTACACCTTC
CDR3 protein: CASSPGGARDGYTF

CDR3 length: 15
J gene: TRBJ2-2
D gene: .
V gene: TRBV4-1
CDR3 DNA: TGCGCCAGCAGCCAAGGGAGAACGGGGGTGGGGGAGCTGTTTTTT
CDR3 protein: CASSQGRTGVGELFF

CDR3 length: 12
J gene: TRBJ1-2
D gene: .
V gene: TRBV2
CDR3 DNA: TGTGCCAGCAGTGTTCGGGGCTATGGCTACACCTTC
CDR3 protein: CASSVRGYGYTF

CDR3 length: 16
J gene: TRBJ2-5
D gene: .
V gene: TRBV4-1
CDR3 DNA: TGCGCCAGCAGCCAAGATCTCAGGCAGGGTGGTAGGACCCAGTACTTC
CDR3 protein: CASSQDLRQGGRTQYF

CDR3 length: 14
J gene: TRBJ2-2
D gene: TRBD1
V gene: TRBV27
CDR3 DNA: TGTGCCAGCAGTTATGGGACAGGGGCCGGGGAGCTGTTTTTT
CDR3 protein: CASSYGTGAGELFF

CDR3 length: 13
J gene: TRBJ2-7
D gene: .
V gene: TRBV6-6
CDR3 DNA: TGTGCCAGCAGTTACCCACAGGGATACGAGCAGTACTTC
CDR3 protein: CASSYPQGYEQYF

CDR3 length: 16
J gene: TRBJ2-3
D gene: TRBD1
V gene: TRBV13
CDR3 DNA: TGTGCCAGCAGCCTCGGGACAGGGGCTACCACAGATACGCAGTATTTT
CDR3 protein: CASSLGTGATTDTQYF

CDR3 length: 16
J gene: TRBJ1-1
D gene: TRBD1
V gene: TRBV4-1
CDR3 DNA: TGCGCCAGCAGCCAAGAAGCGAGACAGGGTAGTTTTCGGGCTTTCTTT
CDR3 protein: CASSQEARQGSFRAFF

CDR3 length: 15
J gene: TRBJ2-7
D gene: TRBD2
V gene: TRBV10-1
CDR3 DNA: TGCGCCAGCAGTGAGGGACTAGCGGGGCGGTACGAGCAGTACTTC
CDR3 protein: CASSEGLAGRYEQYF

CDR3 length: 15
J gene: TRBJ2-3
D gene: TRBD1
V gene: TRBV5-1
CDR3 DNA: TGCGCCAGCAGCTTGGACAGGGGGCCCACAGATACGCAGTATTTT
CDR3 protein: CASSLDRGPTDTQYF

CDR3 length: 14
J gene: TRBJ1-2
D gene: .
V gene: TRBV10-3
CDR3 DNA: TGTGCCATCAGTGCCAGGACAGCCAACTATGGCTACACCTTC
CDR3 protein: CAISARTANYGYTF

CDR3 length: 16
J gene: TRBJ2-3
D gene: TRBD2
V gene: TRBV5-4
CDR3 DNA: TGTGCCAGCAGCAGTGGACTAGCGGGATTTTCAGATACGCAGTATTTT
CDR3 protein: CASSSGLAGFSDTQYF